What follows describes a single T cell receptor beta chain. Its antigen is as yet unknown. These data come from a study of cytomegalovirus exposure and HLA in healthy donors. Study observations and caveats: As was reported, the HLA-A and HLA-B alleles of most subjects were accurately predicted from TCR beta sequences. Cytomegalovirus association was assigned to 170 or so TCR beta chains. In an earlier analysis, in about 530 donors, most V segments appeared productive either ~87% or ~30% of the time.

The study ran its PCR with 60 Vbeta and 13 Jbeta primers. The repertoire was sequenced with immunoSEQ multiplex PCR; TCRdb's copy has only in-frame clones and lacks some. Of 250,000 to 300,000 clones listed, 84% are singletons. Looked up from germline, CDR1 is SGHRS and CDR2 is YFSETQ. The junction had 4 bases not matched to a gene; V was cut back by 4 bases and J by 5 bases. The CDR3 has 14 residues. This chain connects TRBV5-1 to TRBJ1-5, with 9 bases matching TRBD1. Sequenced input: PBMCs. This TCR was recovered from a woman aged 40 to 50 in good health and CMV-seropositive. The CDR3 loop reads CASSPQGADQPQHF. In nucleotides, the CDR3 is TGCGCCAGCAGCCCACAGGGGGCGGATCAGCCCCAGCATTTT.